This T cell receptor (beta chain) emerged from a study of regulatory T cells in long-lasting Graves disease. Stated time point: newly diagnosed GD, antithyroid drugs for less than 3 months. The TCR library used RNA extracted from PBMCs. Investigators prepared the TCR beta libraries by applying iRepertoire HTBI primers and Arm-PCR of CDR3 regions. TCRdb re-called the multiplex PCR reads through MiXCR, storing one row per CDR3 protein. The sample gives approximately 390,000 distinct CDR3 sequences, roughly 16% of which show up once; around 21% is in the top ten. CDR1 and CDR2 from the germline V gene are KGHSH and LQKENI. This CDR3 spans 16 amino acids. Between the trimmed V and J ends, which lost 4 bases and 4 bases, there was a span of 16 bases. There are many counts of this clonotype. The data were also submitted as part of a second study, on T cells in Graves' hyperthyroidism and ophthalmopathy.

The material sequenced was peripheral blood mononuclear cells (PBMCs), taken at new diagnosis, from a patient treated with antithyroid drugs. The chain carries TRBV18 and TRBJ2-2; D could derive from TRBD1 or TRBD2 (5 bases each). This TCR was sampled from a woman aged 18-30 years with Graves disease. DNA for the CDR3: TGTGCCAGCTCACAATCCGGGACGGTCGGCACCGGGGAGCTGTTTTTT. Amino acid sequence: CASSQSGTVGTGELFF.